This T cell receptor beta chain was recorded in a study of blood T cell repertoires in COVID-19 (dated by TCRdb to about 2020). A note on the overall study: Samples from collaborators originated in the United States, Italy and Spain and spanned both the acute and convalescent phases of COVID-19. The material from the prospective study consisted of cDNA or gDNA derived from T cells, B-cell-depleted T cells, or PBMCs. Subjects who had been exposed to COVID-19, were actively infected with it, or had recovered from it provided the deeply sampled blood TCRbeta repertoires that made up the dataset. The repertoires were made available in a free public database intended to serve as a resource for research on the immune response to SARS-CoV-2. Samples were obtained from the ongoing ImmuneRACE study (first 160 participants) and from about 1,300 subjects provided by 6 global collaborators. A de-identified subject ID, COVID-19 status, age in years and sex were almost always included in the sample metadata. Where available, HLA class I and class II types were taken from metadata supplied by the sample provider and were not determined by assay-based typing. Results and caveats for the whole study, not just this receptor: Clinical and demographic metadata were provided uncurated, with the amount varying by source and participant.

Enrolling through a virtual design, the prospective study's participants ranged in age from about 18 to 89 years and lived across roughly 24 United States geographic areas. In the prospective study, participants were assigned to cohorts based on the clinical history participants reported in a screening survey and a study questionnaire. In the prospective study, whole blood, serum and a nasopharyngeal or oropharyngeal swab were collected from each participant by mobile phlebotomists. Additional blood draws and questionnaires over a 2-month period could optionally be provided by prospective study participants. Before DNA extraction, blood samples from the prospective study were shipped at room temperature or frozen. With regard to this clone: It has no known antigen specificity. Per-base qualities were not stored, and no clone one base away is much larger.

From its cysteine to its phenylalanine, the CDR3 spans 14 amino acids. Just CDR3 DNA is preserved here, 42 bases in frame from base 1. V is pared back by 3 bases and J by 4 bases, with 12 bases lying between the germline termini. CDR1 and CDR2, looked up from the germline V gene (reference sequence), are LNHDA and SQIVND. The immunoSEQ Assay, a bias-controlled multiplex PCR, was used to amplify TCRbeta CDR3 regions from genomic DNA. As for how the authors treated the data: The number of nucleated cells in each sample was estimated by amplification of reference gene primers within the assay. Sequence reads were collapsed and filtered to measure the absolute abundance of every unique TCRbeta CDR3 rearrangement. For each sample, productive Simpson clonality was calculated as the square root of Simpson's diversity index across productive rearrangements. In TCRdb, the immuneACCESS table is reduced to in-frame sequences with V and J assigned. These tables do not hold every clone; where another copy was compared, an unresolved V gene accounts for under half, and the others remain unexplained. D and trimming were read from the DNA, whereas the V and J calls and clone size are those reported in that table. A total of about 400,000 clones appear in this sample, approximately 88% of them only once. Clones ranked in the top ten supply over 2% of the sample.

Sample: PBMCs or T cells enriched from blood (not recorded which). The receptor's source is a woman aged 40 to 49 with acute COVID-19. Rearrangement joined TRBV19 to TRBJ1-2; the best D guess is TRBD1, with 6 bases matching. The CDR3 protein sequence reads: CASSIAGAFYGYTF. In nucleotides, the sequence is TGTGCCAGTAGTATTGCGGGGGCGTTCTATGGCTACACCTTC.